This is a list of T cell receptor beta chains from one sample in a study of post-analysis software for immune sequencing data. One entry per CDR3 protein, called by TCRdb with MiXCR from the PCR reads. Among under 650,000 distinct CDR3 sequences listed, roughly 47% were seen once. Material for sequencing was blood. The receptors originated from a girl aged 10-17 years with multiple sclerosis. CDR3s include the opening cysteine and the closing phenylalanine or tryptophan. Each record gives: J gene, CDR3 length, clone size, V gene, D gene, CDR3 DNA, CDR3 protein. A D gene is named only where the DNA matches it firmly. Size values are once, few and many counts, or a class for expanded clones, and some rows have none.

TRBJ1-1	14	.	TRBV28	.	TGTGCCAGCAGTTTATGGGGGGCTAGCACTGAAGCTTTCTTT	CASSLWGASTEAFF
TRBJ2-5	15	.	TRBV12-3/TRBV12-4	.	TGTGCCAGCAGGCCGGGGGACGGACGCCTAGAGACCCAGTACTTC	CASRPGDGRLETQYF
TRBJ2-4	17	.	TRBV6-2/TRBV6-3	.	TGTGCCAGCAGTTACGATCAGGCCGGGACAAGGAGAAACATTCAGTACTTC	CASSYDQAGTRRNIQYF
TRBJ1-2	11	few	TRBV10-3	.	TGTGCCATCAGGCAGGGGTATGGCTACACCTTC	CAIRQGYGYTF
TRBJ2-7	15	few	TRBV7-2	TRBD1	TGTGCCAGCAGCCCCCGGGACAGCGGATTCTACGAGCAGTACTTC	CASSPRDSGFYEQYF
TRBJ2-5	19	few	TRBV16	TRBD1	TGTGCCAGCAGCCCCCGTCCCGGGACGGGACAGATAAGGAAAGAGACCCAGTACTTC	CASSPRPGTGQIRKETQYF
TRBJ1-2	13	.	TRBV6-5	TRBD1	TGTGCCAGCACCGGGGGACAGAGATATGGCTACACCTTC	CASTGGQRYGYTF
TRBJ2-7	15	many	TRBV3-1	TRBD1	TGTGCCAGCAGCCCCGCTGGGACAGGGAAGGACGAGCAGTACTTC	CASSPAGTGKDEQYF
TRBJ2-5	14	.	TRBV20-1	.	TGCAGTGCTAGAGAGTTCAGGTACCAAGAGACCCAGTACTTC	CSAREFRYQETQYF
TRBJ2-1	17	few	TRBV5-6	.	TGTGCCAGCAGCTTGGGACGGGCGGTCGAGTTTGCCTATGAGCAGTTCTTC	CASSLGRAVEFAYEQFF
TRBJ2-1	16	.	TRBV12-3/TRBV12-4	.	TGTGCCAGCAGTCCCATTGAGGAAAGCTCCTACAATGAGCAGTTCTTC	CASSPIEESSYNEQFF
TRBJ1-2	14	.	TRBV6-1	.	TGTGCCAGCAGGGGGGGGATGTCGTGGGATGGCTACACCTTC	CASRGGMSWDGYTF
TRBJ2-1	16	few	TRBV5-5	.	TGTGCCAGCAGCTTGGTAGGGCCCCCAATGAACAATGAGCAGTTCTTC	CASSLVGPPMNNEQFF
TRBJ2-1	12	.	TRBV5-4	.	TGTGCCAGCAGCTTGGATGGAGATTCGGAGTTCTTC	CASSLDGDSEFF
TRBJ2-3	11	few	TRBV6-5	.	TGTGCCAGCAGTTTTCCAGATACGCAGTATTTT	CASSFPDTQYF
TRBJ2-1	15	.	TRBV12-3/TRBV12-4	.	TGTGCCAGCAGTTTAGAGGGTAGGGTAGTGAATGAGCAGTTCTTC	CASSLEGRVVNEQFF
TRBJ2-3	19	.	TRBV4-1	TRBD2	TGCGCCAGCAGCCAACGCGGGACTAGCGGGAGTGGGGGCACAGATACGCTGTATTTT	CASSQRGTSGSGGTDTLYF
TRBJ2-7	15	.	TRBV7-2	.	TGTGCCAGCAGCTTAGTGGACGATCTCTCCTACGAGCAGTACTTC	CASSLVDDLSYEQYF
TRBJ1-4	13	.	TRBV6-6	.	TGTGCCAGCAGTTACTCGGCCGATGAAAAACTGTTTTTT	CASSYSADEKLFF
TRBJ2-5	16	few	TRBV7-2	.	TGTGCCAGCAGCCCCGCCGCAGGGGCCGTACAAGAGACCCAGTACTTC	CASSPAAGAVQETQYF
TRBJ2-1	15	.	TRBV6-6	.	TGTGCCAGCAGTTCGGGGACCATCTCCTACAATGAGCAGTTCTTC	CASSSGTISYNEQFF
TRBJ2-1	16	.	TRBV20-1	.	TGCAGTGCTAGAGATCGAGGCGGGGGCCCCTACAATGAGCAGTTCTTC	CSARDRGGGPYNEQFF
TRBJ2-1	16	many	TRBV13	TRBD2	TGTGCCAGCAGCCAGACTAGCGGGGGGGCGATAAATGAGCAGTTCTTC	CASSQTSGGAINEQFF
TRBJ2-5	13	.	TRBV5-1	.	TGCGCCAGCAGCACCGACAGTCAAGAGACCCAGTACTTC	CASSTDSQETQYF
TRBJ2-7	15	.	TRBV5-1	.	TGCGCCAGCGGCCCCAGACAGGGAGGGTCCTACGAGCAGTACTTC	CASGPRQGGSYEQYF
TRBJ1-2	13	few	TRBV20-1	TRBD1	TGCAGTGCTGACCTACAGGGGGCGGGTGGCTACACCTTC	CSADLQGAGGYTF
TRBJ1-5	14	few	TRBV20-1	.	TGCAGTGCTAGTATGGGACGGACTAATCAGCCCCAGCATTTT	CSASMGRTNQPQHF
TRBJ2-5	15	few	TRBV7-2	.	TGTGCCAGCAGCTTTCAGAGGTCAGCCTGGGAGACCCAGTACTTC	CASSFQRSAWETQYF
TRBJ1-2	17	.	TRBV6-6	.	TGTGCCAGCAGTTACACGAGAAGATCCTCCAAGGACTATGGCTACACCTTC	CASSYTRRSSKDYGYTF
TRBJ2-7	15	few	TRBV10-3	TRBD1	TGTGCCATCAGTGTGACAGGGGGCCACTCCTACGAGCAGTACTTC	CAISVTGGHSYEQYF
TRBJ2-5	15	.	TRBV9	.	TGTGCCAGCAGCGCAGGCCCCGGTGGGCGAGAGACCCAGTACTTC	CASSAGPGGRETQYF
TRBJ1-1	14	.	TRBV12-3/TRBV12-4	.	TGTGCCAGCAGTTTAGCCGGGTCTTCCACTGAAGCTTTCTTT	CASSLAGSSTEAFF
TRBJ2-7	13	many	TRBV12-3/TRBV12-4	.	TGTGCCAGCAGTCTCAGGGCAGCCTACGAGCAGTACTTC	CASSLRAAYEQYF
TRBJ2-2	14	.	TRBV11-2	.	TGTGCCAGCAGCTTAGGGTGGGGGTTCGGGGAGCGGTTTTTT	CASSLGWGFGERFF
TRBJ2-3	14	.	TRBV7-2	.	TGTGCCAGCAGCTTAGTCGAAGGACTAGATACGCAGTATTTT	CASSLVEGLDTQYF
TRBJ2-3	15	few	TRBV24-1	.	TGTGCCACCAGTGATGGTCGGACAGTGGTAGATACGCAGTATTTT	CATSDGRTVVDTQYF
TRBJ2-2	14	.	TRBV29-1	.	TGCAGCGCCTCTAGACCGTCGGGCACCGGGGAGCTGTTTTTT	CSASRPSGTGELFF
TRBJ2-7	14	.	TRBV5-1	.	TGCGCCAGCAGCTCGCGACAGCCTCCCTACGAGCAGTACTTC	CASSSRQPPYEQYF
TRBJ2-7	16	.	TRBV28	TRBD2	TGTGCCAGCAGTTTACCCCATAGCGGGAGAGCTTACGAGCAGTACTTC	CASSLPHSGRAYEQYF
TRBJ1-4	16	.	TRBV7-2	TRBD1	TGTGCCAGCAGCTCACAGGGGGCCACAACTAATGAAAAACTGTTTTTT	CASSSQGATTNEKLFF
TRBJ2-7	15	once	TRBV30	TRBD2	TGTGCCTGGAGTACTAGACTAGCGGGGCCGCACGAGCAGTACTTC	CAWSTRLAGPHEQYF
TRBJ1-2	14	few	TRBV5-1	TRBD1	TGCGCCAGCAGCTTGTACGGGACAGGGAATGGCTACACCTTC	CASSLYGTGNGYTF
TRBJ2-7	14	.	TRBV20-1	TRBD1	TGCAGTGCTAGGGAGGACAGGAAACTCTACGAGCAGTACTTC	CSAREDRKLYEQYF